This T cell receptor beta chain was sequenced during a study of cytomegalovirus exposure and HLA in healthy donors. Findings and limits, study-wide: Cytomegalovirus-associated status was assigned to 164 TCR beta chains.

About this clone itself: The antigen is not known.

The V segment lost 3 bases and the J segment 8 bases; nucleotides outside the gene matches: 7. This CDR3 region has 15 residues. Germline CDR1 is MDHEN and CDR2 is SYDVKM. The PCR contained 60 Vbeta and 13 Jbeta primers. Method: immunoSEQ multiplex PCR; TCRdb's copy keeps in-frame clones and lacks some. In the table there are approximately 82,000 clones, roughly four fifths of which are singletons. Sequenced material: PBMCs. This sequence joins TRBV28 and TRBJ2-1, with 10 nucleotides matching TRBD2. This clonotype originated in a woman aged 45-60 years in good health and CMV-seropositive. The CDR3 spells CASSLVAGGADEQFF. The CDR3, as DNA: TGTGCCAGCAGTTTGGTAGCGGGAGGAGCGGATGAGCAGTTCTTC.